This entry concerns a single T cell receptor beta chain. In the original workflow: Counts of nucleated cells, estimated from reference gene primer amplification, were obtained. Measured with immunoSEQ multiplex PCR; TCRdb has only the in-frame clones, and not every one. Clone size and the V and J calls come from that table; the DNA yielded D and trimming. The sample carries 200,000 to 250,000 clones, about 85% recorded once. This record comes from a study of blood T cell repertoires in COVID-19. As for the study in general: COVID-19 samples, acute and convalescent, were from the United States, Italy and Spain.

Symptom resolution, clearance, or two negative PCRs marked the recovered donors of Cohort 3. Germline-derived CDR1 and CDR2 are KGHSH and LQKENI. J gave up 2 bases and V 4 bases, and 7 bases lay outside the gene matches. CDR3 size: 16 residues. This TCR derives from a man aged 30-40 years who had recovered from COVID-19. The chain combines TRBV18 with TRBJ1-4; 7 nucleotides match TRBD1. Sequencing was performed on PBMCs or T cells enriched from blood (not recorded which). CDR3 DNA sequence: TGTGCCAGCTCACTAATGACAGGGACTACTAATGAAAAACTGTTTTTT. Protein: CASSLMTGTTNEKLFF.